The rows below give T cell receptor beta chains drawn from one sample of a study of cytotoxic CD8 clonotypes in ibrutinib-treated CLL. Data came from immunoSEQ multiplex PCR; TCRdb stores just in-frame clones and leaves some out. The profile shows some 30,000 clones, about 75% of them singletons. The input for sequencing was PBMCs, taken after 36 months of ibrutinib treatment. These TCRs come from a human donor with chronic lymphocytic leukemia. Each CDR3 is given with its conserved first and last residue. A D gene is named only where the DNA matches it firmly. Rows give clone size only sometimes, using once, few, many, or a class for an expanded clone.

d_gene: -; abundance: -; v_gene: TRBV2; j_gene: TRBJ1-5; CDR3nt: TGTGCCAGCAGTGAAGGGGAAGTTTATAGCAATCAGCCCCAGCATTTT; CDR3aa: CASSEGEVYSNQPQHF
d_gene: -; abundance: hyperexpanded; v_gene: TRBV10-1; j_gene: TRBJ1-4; CDR3nt: TGCGCCAGCAGTGAGGGCCCACAGGTGGCTAATGAAAAACTGTTTTTT; CDR3aa: CASSEGPQVANEKLFF
d_gene: TRBD1; abundance: -; v_gene: TRBV29-1; j_gene: TRBJ2-7; CDR3nt: TGCAGCGTTGCCCGAGGACAGGGTTTCGACGAGCAGTACTTC; CDR3aa: CSVARGQGFDEQYF
d_gene: TRBD1; abundance: few; v_gene: TRBV30; j_gene: TRBJ1-2; CDR3nt: TGTGCCTGGAGTACAGGGGGCTCTGACTATGGCTACACCTTC; CDR3aa: CAWSTGGSDYGYTF
d_gene: TRBD1; abundance: once; v_gene: TRBV7-9; j_gene: TRBJ2-7; CDR3nt: TGTGCCAGCAGCTTTGCAGACAGGGGCGAGCAGTACTTC; CDR3aa: CASSFADRGEQYF
d_gene: -; abundance: -; v_gene: TRBV4-2; j_gene: TRBJ1-4; CDR3nt: TGTGCCAGCAGCCCTCCAGGGGAAGAGGGTGAAAAACTGTTTTTT; CDR3aa: CASSPPGEEGEKLFF
d_gene: -; abundance: -; v_gene: TRBV4-1; j_gene: TRBJ2-2; CDR3nt: TGCGCCAGCAGTGTGACAGCGAACACCGGGGAGCTGTTTTTT; CDR3aa: CASSVTANTGELFF
d_gene: -; abundance: few; v_gene: TRBV27; j_gene: TRBJ2-7; CDR3nt: TGTGCCAGCAGTTTAAGGGCGTATACCTACGAGCAGTACTTC; CDR3aa: CASSLRAYTYEQYF
d_gene: TRBD2; abundance: once; v_gene: TRBV5-4; j_gene: TRBJ2-1; CDR3nt: TGTGCCAGCAGCGAGGGGACTAGTGGGCGCGGACTCTCTGTCGGGCAGTTCTTC; CDR3aa: CASSEGTSGRGLSVGQFF
d_gene: TRBD2; abundance: -; v_gene: TRBV6-5; j_gene: TRBJ2-7; CDR3nt: TGTGCCAGCAGTCTGACTAGCGGGGGGGCCTACGAGCAGTACTTC; CDR3aa: CASSLTSGGAYEQYF
d_gene: -; abundance: -; v_gene: TRBV18; j_gene: TRBJ2-5; CDR3nt: TGTGCTAGAGGGGAGAGGGAACAGGAGACCCAGTACTTC; CDR3aa: CARGEREQETQYF
d_gene: -; abundance: -; v_gene: TRBV19; j_gene: TRBJ2-2; CDR3nt: TGTGCCAGTAGGTTCCAGGGCACCGGGGAGCTGTTTTTT; CDR3aa: CASRFQGTGELFF
d_gene: -; abundance: few; v_gene: TRBV4-1; j_gene: TRBJ1-3; CDR3nt: TGCGCCAGCAGCCAAGATCATCATCGTGGGGGAAACACCATATATTTT; CDR3aa: CASSQDHHRGGNTIYF
d_gene: -; abundance: -; v_gene: TRBV4-1; j_gene: TRBJ2-5; CDR3nt: TGCGCCAGCAGCCAAGCAGGGTGGGAAGAGACCCAGTACTTC; CDR3aa: CASSQAGWEETQYF
d_gene: -; abundance: once; v_gene: TRBV9; j_gene: TRBJ2-2; CDR3nt: TGTGCCAGCAGCGACAACCCGAACACCGGGGAGCTGTTTTTT; CDR3aa: CASSDNPNTGELFF
d_gene: -; abundance: -; v_gene: TRBV19; j_gene: TRBJ2-1; CDR3nt: TGTGCCAGTAGTATCTACAGGGTTTGTGAGCAGTTCTTC; CDR3aa: CASSIYRVCEQFF
d_gene: TRBD2; abundance: -; v_gene: TRBV7-6; j_gene: TRBJ2-7; CDR3nt: TGTGCCAGCAGTCTCACTAGCGGGGAGATCTACGAGCAGTACTTC; CDR3aa: CASSLTSGEIYEQYF
d_gene: -; abundance: -; v_gene: TRBV7-6; j_gene: TRBJ2-7; CDR3nt: TGTGCCAGCAGCTTAGAGACTAACTACGAGCAGTACTTC; CDR3aa: CASSLETNYEQYF
d_gene: -; abundance: -; v_gene: TRBV19; j_gene: TRBJ2-2; CDR3nt: TGTGCCAGTACCACCAACTTCGGGGAGCTGTTTTTT; CDR3aa: CASTTNFGELFF
d_gene: -; abundance: -; v_gene: TRBV5-1; j_gene: TRBJ2-3; CDR3nt: TGCGCCAGCAGCTTACTCCGGGACGGCAAAGGGATCACAGATACGCAGTATTTT; CDR3aa: CASSLLRDGKGITDTQYF